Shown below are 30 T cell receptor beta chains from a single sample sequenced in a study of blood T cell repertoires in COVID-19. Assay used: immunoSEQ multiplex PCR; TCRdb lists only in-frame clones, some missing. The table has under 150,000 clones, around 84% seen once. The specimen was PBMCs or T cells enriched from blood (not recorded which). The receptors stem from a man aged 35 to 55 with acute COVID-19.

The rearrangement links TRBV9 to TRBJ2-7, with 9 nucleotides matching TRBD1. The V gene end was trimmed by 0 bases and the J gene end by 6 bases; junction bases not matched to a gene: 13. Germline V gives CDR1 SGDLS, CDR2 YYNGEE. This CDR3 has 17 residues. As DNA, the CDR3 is TGTGCCAGCAGCGTAGAATTCGGCGGACAGGGGACGGGCGAGCAGTACTTC. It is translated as CASSVEFGGQGTGEQYF.

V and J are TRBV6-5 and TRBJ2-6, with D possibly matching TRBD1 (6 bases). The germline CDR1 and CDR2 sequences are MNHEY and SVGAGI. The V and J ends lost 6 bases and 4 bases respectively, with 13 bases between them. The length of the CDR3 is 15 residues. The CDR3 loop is CASRPRGGGANVLTF. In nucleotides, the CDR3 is TGTGCCAGCAGGCCCAGGGGTGGAGGGGCCAACGTCCTGACTTTC.

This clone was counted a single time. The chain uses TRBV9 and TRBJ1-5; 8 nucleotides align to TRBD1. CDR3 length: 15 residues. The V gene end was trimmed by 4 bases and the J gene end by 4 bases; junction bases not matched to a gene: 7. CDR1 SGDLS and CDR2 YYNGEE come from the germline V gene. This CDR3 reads CASSPGTGNNQPQHF. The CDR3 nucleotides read TGTGCCAGCAGCCCCGGGACAGGAAATAATCAGCCCCAGCATTTT.

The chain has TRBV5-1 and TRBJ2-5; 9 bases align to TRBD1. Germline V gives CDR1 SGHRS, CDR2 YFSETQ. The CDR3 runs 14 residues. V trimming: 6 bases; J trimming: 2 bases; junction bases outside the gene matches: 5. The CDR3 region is CASTKGTGQETQYF. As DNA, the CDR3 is TGCGCCAGCACCAAGGGGACAGGGCAAGAGACCCAGTACTTC.

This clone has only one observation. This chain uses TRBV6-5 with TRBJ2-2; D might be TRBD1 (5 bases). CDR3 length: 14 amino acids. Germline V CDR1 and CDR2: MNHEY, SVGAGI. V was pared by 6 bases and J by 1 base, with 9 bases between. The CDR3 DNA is TGTGCCAGCAGCCCCACAGGGAACACCGGGGAGCTGTTTTTT. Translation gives CASSPTGNTGELFF.

The CDR3 reads CASRPTSGGENEQFF. The CDR3 nucleotides are TGCGCCAGCAGGCCAACTAGCGGGGGGGAAAATGAGCAGTTCTTC. The chain combines TRBV23-1 with TRBJ2-1, with 13 bases identical to TRBD2. TRBV23-1 is labeled an ORF, and its function is uncertain. V was clipped by 6 bases and J by 7 bases; unmatched bases: 6. The CDR3 has 15 residues.

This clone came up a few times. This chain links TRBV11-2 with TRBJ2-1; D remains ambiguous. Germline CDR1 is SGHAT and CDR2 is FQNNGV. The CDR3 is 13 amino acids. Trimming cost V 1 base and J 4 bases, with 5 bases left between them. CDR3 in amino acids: CASSLALYNEQFF. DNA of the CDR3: TGTGCCAGCAGCTTAGCGTTATACAATGAGCAGTTCTTC.

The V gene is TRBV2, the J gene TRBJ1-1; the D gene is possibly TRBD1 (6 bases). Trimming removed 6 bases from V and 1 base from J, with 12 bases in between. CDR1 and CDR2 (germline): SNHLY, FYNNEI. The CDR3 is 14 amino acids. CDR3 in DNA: TGTGCCAGCAGCCAGGGGTGGGGGAACACTGAAGCTTTCTTT. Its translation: CASSQGWGNTEAFF.

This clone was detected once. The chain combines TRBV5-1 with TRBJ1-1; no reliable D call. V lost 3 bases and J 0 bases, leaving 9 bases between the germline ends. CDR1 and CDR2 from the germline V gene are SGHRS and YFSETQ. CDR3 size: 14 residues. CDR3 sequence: CASSSDGMNTEAFF. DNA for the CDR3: TGCGCCAGCAGCTCGGACGGGATGAACACTGAAGCTTTCTTT.

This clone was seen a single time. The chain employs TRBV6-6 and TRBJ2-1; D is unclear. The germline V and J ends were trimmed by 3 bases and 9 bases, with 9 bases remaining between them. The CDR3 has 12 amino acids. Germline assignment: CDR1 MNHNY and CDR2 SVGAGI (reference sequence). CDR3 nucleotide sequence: TGTGCCAGCAGTTATACTATGGGTGAGCAGTTCTTC. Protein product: CASSYTMGEQFF.

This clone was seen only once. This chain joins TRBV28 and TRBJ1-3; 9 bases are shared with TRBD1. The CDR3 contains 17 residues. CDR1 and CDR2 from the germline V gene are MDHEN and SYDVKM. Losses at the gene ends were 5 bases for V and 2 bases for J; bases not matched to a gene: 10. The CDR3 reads CASSDVQGARTGNTIYF. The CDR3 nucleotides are TGTGCCAGCAGTGATGTACAGGGGGCGCGGACTGGAAACACCATATATTTT.

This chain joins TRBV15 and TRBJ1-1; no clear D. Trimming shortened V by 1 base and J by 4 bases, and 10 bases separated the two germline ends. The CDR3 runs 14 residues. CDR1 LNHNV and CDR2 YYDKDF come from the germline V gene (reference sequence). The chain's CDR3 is CATSRVEVGTEAFF. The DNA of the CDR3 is TGTGCCACCAGCAGAGTTGAGGTAGGCACTGAAGCTTTCTTT. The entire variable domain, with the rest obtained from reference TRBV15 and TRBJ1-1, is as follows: DAMVIQNPRYQVTQFGKPVTLSCSQTLNHNVMYWYQQKSSQAPKLLFHYYDKDFNNEADTPDNFQSRRPNTSFCFLDIRSPGLGDTAMYLCATSRVEVGTEAFFGQGTRLTVV.

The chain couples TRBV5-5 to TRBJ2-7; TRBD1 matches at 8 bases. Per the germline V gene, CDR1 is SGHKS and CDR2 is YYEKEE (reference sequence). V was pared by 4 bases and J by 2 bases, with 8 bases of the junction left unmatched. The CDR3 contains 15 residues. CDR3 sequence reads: CASSLGQAKPYEQYF. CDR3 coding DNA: TGTGCCAGCAGCCTGGGACAGGCGAAACCCTACGAGCAGTACTTC.

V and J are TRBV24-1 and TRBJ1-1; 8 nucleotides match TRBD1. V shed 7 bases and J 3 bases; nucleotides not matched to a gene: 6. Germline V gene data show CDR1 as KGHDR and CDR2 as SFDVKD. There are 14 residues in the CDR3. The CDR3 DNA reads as TGTGCCACCAGAGCAGGGGGCGACGACACTGAAGCTTTCTTT. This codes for CATRAGGDDTEAFF.

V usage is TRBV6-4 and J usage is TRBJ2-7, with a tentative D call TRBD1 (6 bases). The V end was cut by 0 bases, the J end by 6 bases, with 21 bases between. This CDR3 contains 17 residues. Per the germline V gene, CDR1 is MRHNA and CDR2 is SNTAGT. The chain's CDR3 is CASSDSKGGRWSGEQYF. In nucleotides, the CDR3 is TGTGCCAGCAGTGACTCTAAAGGGGGACGCTGGTCCGGCGAGCAGTACTTC.

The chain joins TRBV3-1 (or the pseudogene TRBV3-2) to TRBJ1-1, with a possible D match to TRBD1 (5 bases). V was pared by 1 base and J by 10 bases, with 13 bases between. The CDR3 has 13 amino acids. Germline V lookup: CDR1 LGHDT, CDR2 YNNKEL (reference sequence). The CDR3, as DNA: TGTGCCAGCAGCCAAGTCCTCCAGGGAGGAGCTTTCTTT. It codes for CASSQVLQGGAFF.

The CDR3 DNA follows: TGTGCCAGCACCCTAGTGGCGAACACTGAAGCTTTCTTT. This codes for CASTLVANTEAFF. V gene TRBV28 combines with J gene TRBJ1-1, with D unclear. Germline loops: CDR1 MDHEN, CDR2 SYDVKM. V was trimmed by 7 bases and J by 1 base, leaving 10 bases between them. This CDR3 region has 13 residues.

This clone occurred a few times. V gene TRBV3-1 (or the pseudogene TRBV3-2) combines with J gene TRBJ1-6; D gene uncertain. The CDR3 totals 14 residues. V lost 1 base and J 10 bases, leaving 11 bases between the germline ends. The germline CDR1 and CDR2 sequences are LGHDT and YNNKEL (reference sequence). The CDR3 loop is CASSQAVGGSPLHF. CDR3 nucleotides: TGTGCCAGCAGCCAAGCTGTGGGAGGGTCACCCCTCCACTTT.

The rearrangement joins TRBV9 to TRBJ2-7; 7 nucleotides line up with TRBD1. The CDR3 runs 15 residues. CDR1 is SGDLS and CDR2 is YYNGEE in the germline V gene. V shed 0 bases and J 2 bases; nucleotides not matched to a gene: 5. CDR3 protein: CASSVAPGTAYEQYF. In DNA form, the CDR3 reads TGTGCCAGCAGCGTAGCCCCCGGGACAGCCTACGAGCAGTACTTC.

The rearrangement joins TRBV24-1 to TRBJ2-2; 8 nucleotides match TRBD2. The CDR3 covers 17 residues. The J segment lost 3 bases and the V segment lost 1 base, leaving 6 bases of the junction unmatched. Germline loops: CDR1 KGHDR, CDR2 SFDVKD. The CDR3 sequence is CATSDFGAGEHTGELFF. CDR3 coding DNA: TGTGCCACCAGTGATTTCGGAGCGGGAGAGCACACCGGGGAGCTGTTTTTT.

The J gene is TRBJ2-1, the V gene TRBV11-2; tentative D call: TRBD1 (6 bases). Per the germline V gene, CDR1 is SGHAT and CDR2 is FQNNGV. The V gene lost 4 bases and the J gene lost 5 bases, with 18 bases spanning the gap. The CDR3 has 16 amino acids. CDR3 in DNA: TGTGCCAGCAGCTCTTCCGGGACAACCTTAGACAATGAGCAGTTCTTC. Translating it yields CASSSSGTTLDNEQFF.

DNA of the CDR3: TGTGCCAGCAGCTTAGCGCGGGGAAGGGAGCAGTACTTC. Protein product: CASSLARGREQYF. This chain connects TRBV7-2 to TRBJ2-7, with D maybe TRBD2 (6 bases). The V and J ends lost 0 bases and 7 bases respectively, with 10 bases between them. CDR3 length: 13 amino acids. The germline CDR1 and CDR2 sequences are SGHTA and FQGNSA.

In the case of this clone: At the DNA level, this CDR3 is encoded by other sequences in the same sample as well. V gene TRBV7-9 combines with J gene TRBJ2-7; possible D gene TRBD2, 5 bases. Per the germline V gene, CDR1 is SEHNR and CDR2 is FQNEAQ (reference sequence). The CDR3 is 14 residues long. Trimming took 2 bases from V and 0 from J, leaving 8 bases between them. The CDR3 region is CASSLSGNSYEQYF. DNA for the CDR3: TGTGCCAGCAGCTTATCCGGGAACTCCTACGAGCAGTACTTC.

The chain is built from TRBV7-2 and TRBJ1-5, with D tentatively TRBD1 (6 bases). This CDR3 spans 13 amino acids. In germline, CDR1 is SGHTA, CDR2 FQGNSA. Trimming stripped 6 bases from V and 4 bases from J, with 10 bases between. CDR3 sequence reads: CASRVQGNQPQHF. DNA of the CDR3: TGTGCCAGCAGGGTACAGGGTAATCAGCCCCAGCATTTT.

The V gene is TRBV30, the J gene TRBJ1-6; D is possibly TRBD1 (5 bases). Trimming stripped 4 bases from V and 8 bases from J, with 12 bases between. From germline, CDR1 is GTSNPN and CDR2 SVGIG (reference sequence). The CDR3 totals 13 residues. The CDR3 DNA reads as TGTGCCTGGAATCAGGGTCGGGATTCACCCCTCCACTTT. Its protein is CAWNQGRDSPLHF.

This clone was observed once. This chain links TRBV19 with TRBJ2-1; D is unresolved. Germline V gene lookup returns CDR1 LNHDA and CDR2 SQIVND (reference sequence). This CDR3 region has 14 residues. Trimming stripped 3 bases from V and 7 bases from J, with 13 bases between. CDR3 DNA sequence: TGTGCCAGTAGTATTCCCTCCTCAGCGAATGAGCAGTTCTTC. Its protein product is CASSIPSSANEQFF.

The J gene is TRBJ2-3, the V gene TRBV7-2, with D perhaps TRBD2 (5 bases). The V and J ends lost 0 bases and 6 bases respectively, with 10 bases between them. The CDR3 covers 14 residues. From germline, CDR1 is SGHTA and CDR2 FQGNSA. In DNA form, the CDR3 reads TGTGCCAGCAGCTTAGCGGCTAGCTTGGATACGCAGTATTTT. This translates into CASSLAASLDTQYF.

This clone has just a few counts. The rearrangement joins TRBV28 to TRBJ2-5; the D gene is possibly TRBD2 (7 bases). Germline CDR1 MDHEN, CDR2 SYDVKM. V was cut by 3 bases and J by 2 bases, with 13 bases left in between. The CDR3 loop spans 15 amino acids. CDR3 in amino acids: CASSFRGRAQETQYF. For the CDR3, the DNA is TGTGCCAGCAGTTTTAGGGGGAGGGCTCAAGAGACCCAGTACTTC.

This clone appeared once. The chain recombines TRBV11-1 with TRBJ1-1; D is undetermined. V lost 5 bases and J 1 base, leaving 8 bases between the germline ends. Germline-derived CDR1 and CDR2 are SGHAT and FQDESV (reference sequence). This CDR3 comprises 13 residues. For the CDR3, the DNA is TGTGCCAGCAGCCCTACTTGGAACACTGAAGCTTTCTTT. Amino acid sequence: CASSPTWNTEAFF.

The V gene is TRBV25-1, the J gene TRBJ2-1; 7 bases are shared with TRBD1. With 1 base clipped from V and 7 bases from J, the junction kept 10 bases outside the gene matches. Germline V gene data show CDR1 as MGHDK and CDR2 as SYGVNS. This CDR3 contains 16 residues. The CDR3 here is CASSELRKSGGNEQFF. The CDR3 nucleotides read TGTGCCAGCAGTGAATTGCGGAAGTCAGGGGGAAATGAGCAGTTCTTC.